This T cell receptor (beta chain) came from a study of cytomegalovirus exposure and HLA in healthy donors. Study results and limitations: Further analysis, carried out later, found HLA-associated TCR beta chains more clonally expanded than equally common other chains. Segments of the TCR beta V type were, in most cases, productive about 87% or about 30% of the time in an earlier analysis.

In the PCR, 60 Vbeta and 13 Jbeta primers were used. The assay was immunoSEQ multiplex PCR, and TCRdb's table has in-frame clones only and misses some. The profile shows 200,000 or so clones, roughly 80% of them singletons. The CDR3 is 16 amino acids. Looked up from germline, CDR1 is SGHNT and CDR2 is YYREEE (reference sequence). With 4 bases removed from V and 0 bases from J, the gap between germline ends came to 16 bases. Remarks on this clone: Its target is not known.

The material sequenced was PBMCs. The source of this sequence is a man in his forties or fifties in good health and CMV-seropositive. V is TRBV5-4 and J is TRBJ1-1; no reliable D call. The CDR3 nucleotides are TGTGCCAGCAGCCCTCGCAGAGAGGTATTGAACACTGAAGCTTTCTTT. Its translation: CASSPRREVLNTEAFF. The variable domain in full, completed from reference TRBV5-4 and TRBJ1-1, reads ETGVTQSPTHLIKTRGQQVTLRCSSQSGHNTVSWYQQALGQGPQFIFQYYREEENGRGNFPPRFSGLQFPNYSSELNVNALELDDSALYLCASSPRREVLNTEAFFGQGTRLTVV.